The present T cell receptor (beta chain) was sequenced within a study of cytomegalovirus exposure and HLA in healthy donors. Everyone who donated was a healthy bone marrow donor. This clone was picked up one time. What it recognizes is unknown. Study results and caveats: HLA restriction was apparent for most CMV-associated TCR beta chains in a later analysis. A later analysis associated 16,951 TCR beta sequences with HLA alleles at a 0.05 false discovery rate.

Germline V gives CDR1 SQVTM, CDR2 ANQGSEA. V dropped 3 bases and J dropped 5 bases, with 13 bases sitting between them. The CDR3 extends over 13 amino acids. PCR amplification relied on 60 Vbeta primers (plus 13 Jbeta primers). Profiling relied on immunoSEQ multiplex PCR, and the TCRdb table lists in-frame clones only, not all of them. The sample has 150,000 to 200,000 clones; around nine tenths are singletons. The chain links TRBV29-1 to TRBJ1-1, with TRBD1 as a possible D gene (6 bases). What was sequenced was PBMCs. This sequence was found in a woman aged 25-40 years in good health and CMV-seronegative. CDR3 loop: CSVDGGAWTEAFF. CDR3 nucleotide sequence: TGCAGCGTTGATGGGGGGGCCTGGACTGAAGCTTTCTTT.